The sequence of this TCR beta chain was determined in a study of T cells after yellow fever vaccination. Many counts were recorded for this clonotype. 5'RACE template switching added a universal primer site and UMIs to TCR cDNA. TCRdb re-analysed the 5' RACE reads in MiXCR, keeping a single row per CDR3 protein. The data hold 250,000 or so distinct CDR3 sequences, with around 7% observed a single time. The V gene's germline CDR1 is ENHRY and CDR2 SYGVKD. Losses at the gene ends were 3 bases for V and 5 bases for J; bases not matched to a gene: 7. The CDR3 loop spans 15 amino acids. This sequence was found in a man in his thirties or forties who received the YFV17D yellow fever vaccine. The chain employs TRBV10-3 and TRBJ2-5; TRBD2 aligns across 9 bases. The starting material was CD4+ T cells sorted from PBMCs, obtained 15 days after the yellow fever booster vaccination. CDR3 sequence: CAISDQGLAMETQYF. The CDR3, as DNA: TGTGCCATCAGTGACCAGGGACTAGCTATGGAGACCCAGTACTTC.